This T cell receptor beta chain was observed in a study of T cell responses to AZD1222 COVID-19 vaccine. General observations from the study: An increase in Spike-specific TCR breadth and depth was observed after two AZD1222 doses.

CDR1 is SGHAT and CDR2 is FQNNGV in the germline V gene. The trim removed 1 base at V and 1 base at J, leaving 3 bases unmatched. This CDR3 has 16 amino acids. For this clone: Its antigen is undetermined.

This table comes from immunoSEQ multiplex PCR, and its TCRdb copy is limited to in-frame clones, with some not included. The sample has about 100,000 clones, approximately 86% seen once. The sample consisted of peripheral blood, taken on day 0 of AZD1222 vaccination. The sequence was collected from an adult in good health. V usage is TRBV11-2 and J usage is TRBJ2-3; 9 positions agree with TRBD2. CDR3 in amino acids: CASSLGASGGTDTQYF. Written as DNA, the CDR3 is TGTGCCAGCAGCTTAGGGGCTAGCGGGGGCACAGATACGCAGTATTTT.